This T cell receptor (beta chain) was recovered during a study of T cell clonality in common variable immunodeficiency. Equal genomic DNA amounts from CVID and control samples were sequenced. Sequencing was performed with immunoSEQ multiplex PCR; in TCRdb, only in-frame clones are kept and a portion is missing. The record shows roughly 42,000 clones for this sample, with no singletons present. Whole-study results and caveats: Reportedly, TCR beta sequences from common variable immunodeficiency showed fewer deletions and N-nucleotide insertions. Compared with healthy controls, CVID subjects showed increased TCRbeta clonality, mostly in about a third. Fewer TCRbeta clones were shared among CVID subjects than controls.

The trim removed 5 bases at V and 6 bases at J, leaving 7 bases unmatched. Germline lookup yields CDR1 PRHDT and CDR2 FYEKMQ (reference sequence). The CDR3 sequence is 14 residues long. Ten or more counts support this clone. Its specificity is unknown. Read coverage stops 3 residues before the CDR3 terminus; the germline J gene supplies the remainder. Material for sequencing was peripheral blood mononuclear cells. The chain is built from TRBV13 and TRBJ1-2, with 9 bases identical to TRBD1. The receptor's source is a person aged 18 to 75 in good health. Incomplete CDR3 DNA: TGTGCCAGCAGCGATTACAGGGGGCGGAATGGC. It specifies CASSDYRGRNG. The whole CDR3 reads CASSDYRGRNGYTF.